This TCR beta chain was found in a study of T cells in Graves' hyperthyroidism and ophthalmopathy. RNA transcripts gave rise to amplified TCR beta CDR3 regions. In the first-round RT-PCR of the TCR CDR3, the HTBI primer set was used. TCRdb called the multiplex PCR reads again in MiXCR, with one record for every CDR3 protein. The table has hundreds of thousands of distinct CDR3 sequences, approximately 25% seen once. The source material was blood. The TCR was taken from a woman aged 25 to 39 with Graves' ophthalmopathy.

For the CDR3, the DNA is TGCAGCGTTCTGGGGGGCACAACGTGGAAAAACACTGAAGCTTTCTTT. Translation gives CSVLGGTTWKNTEAFF. The chain has TRBV29-1 and TRBJ1-1, with D tentatively TRBD1 (6 bases). V lost 5 bases and J 2 bases, leaving 21 bases between the germline ends. The V gene's germline CDR1 is SQVTM and CDR2 ANQGSEA. The CDR3 runs 16 residues. Filled out from reference TRBV29-1 and TRBJ1-1, the complete variable domain reads SAVISQKPSRDICQRGTSLTIQCQVDSQVTMMFWYRQQPGQSLTLIATANQGSEATYESGFVIDKFPISRPNLTFSTLTVSNMSPEDSSIYLCSVLGGTTWKNTEAFFGQGTRLTVV.